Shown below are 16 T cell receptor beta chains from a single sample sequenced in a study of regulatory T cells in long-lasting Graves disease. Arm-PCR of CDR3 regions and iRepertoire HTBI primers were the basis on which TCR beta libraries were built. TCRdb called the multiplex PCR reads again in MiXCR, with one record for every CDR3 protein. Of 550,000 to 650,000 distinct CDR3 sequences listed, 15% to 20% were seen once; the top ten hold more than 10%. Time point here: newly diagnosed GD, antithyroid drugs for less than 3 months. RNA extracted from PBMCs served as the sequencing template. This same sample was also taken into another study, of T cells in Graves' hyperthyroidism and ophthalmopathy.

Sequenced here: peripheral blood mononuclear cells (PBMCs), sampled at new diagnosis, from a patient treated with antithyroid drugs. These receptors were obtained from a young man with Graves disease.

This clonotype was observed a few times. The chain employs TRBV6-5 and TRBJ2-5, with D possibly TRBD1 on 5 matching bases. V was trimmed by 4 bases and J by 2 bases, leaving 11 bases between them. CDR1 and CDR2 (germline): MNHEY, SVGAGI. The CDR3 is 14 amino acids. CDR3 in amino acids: CASSSAYRQETQYF. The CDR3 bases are TGTGCCAGCAGTTCGGCCTACAGGCAAGAGACCCAGTACTTC.

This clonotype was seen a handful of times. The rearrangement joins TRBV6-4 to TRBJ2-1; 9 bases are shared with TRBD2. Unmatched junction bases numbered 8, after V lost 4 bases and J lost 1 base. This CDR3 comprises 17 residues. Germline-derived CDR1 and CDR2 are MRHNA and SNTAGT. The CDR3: CASSVLASGKSYNEQFF. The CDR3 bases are TGTGCCAGCAGTGTGTTGGCTAGCGGGAAATCCTACAATGAGCAGTTCTTC.

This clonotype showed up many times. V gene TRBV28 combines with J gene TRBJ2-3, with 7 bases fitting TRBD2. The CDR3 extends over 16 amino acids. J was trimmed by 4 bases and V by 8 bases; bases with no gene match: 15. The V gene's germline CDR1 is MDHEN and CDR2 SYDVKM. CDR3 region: CASSDPKGGSPDTQYF. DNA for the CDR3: TGTGCCAGCTCGGACCCCAAGGGCGGGAGCCCAGATACGCAGTATTTT. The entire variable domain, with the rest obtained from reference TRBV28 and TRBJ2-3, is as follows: DVKVTQSSRYLVKRTGEKVFLECVQDMDHENMFWYRQDPGLGLRLIYFSYDVKMKEKGDIPEGYSVSREKKERFSLILESASTNQTSMYLCASSDPKGGSPDTQYFGPGTRLTVL.

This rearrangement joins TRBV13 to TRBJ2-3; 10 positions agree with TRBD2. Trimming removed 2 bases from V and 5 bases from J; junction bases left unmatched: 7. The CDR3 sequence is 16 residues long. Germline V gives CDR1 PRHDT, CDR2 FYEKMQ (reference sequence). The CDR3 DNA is TGTGCCAGCAGCTTAAGGTCCAGCGGGAGGGGAGATACGCAGTATTTT. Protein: CASSLRSSGRGDTQYF.

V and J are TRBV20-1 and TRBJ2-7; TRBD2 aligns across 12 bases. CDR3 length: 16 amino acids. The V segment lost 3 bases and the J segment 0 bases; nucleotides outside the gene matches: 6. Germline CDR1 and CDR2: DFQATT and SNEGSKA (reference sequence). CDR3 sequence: CSARQLAGGSSYEQYF. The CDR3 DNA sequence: TGCAGTGCTAGGCAACTAGCGGGGGGAAGCTCCTACGAGCAGTACTTC.

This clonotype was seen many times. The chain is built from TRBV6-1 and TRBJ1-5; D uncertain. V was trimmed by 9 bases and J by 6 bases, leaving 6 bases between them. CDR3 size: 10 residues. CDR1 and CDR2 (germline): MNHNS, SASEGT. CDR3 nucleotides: TGTGCCAGGGGCTGTCAGCCCCAGCATTTT. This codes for CARGCQPQHF.

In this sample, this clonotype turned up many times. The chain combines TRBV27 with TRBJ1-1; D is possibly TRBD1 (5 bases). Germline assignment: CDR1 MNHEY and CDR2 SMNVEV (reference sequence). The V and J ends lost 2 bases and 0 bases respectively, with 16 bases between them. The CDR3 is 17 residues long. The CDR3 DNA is TGTGCCAGCAGTTTAGCCAAGGGGACGTTCATGAACACTGAAGCTTTCTTT. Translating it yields CASSLAKGTFMNTEAFF.

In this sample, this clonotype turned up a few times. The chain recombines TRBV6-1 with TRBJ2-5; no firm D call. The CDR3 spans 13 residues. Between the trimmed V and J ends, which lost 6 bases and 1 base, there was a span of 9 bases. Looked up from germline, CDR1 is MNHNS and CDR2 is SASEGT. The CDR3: CASSINSQETQYF. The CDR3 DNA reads TGTGCCAGCAGCATTAATAGCCAAGAGACCCAGTACTTC.

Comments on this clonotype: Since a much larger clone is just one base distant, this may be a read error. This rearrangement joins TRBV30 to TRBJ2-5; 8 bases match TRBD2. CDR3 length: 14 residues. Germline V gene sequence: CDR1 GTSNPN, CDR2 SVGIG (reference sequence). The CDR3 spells CARSHLAGGETQYF. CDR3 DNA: TGTGCCCGGAGTCATCTAGCGGGCGGTGAGACCCAGTACTTC.

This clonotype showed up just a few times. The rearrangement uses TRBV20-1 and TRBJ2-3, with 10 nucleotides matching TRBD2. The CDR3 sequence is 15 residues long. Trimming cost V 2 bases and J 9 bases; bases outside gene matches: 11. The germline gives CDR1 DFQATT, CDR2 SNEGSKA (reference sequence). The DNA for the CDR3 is TGCAGTGCTAGATTGGGTAGCGGGGGGCGCGGAACGCAGTATTTT. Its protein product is CSARLGSGGRGTQYF.

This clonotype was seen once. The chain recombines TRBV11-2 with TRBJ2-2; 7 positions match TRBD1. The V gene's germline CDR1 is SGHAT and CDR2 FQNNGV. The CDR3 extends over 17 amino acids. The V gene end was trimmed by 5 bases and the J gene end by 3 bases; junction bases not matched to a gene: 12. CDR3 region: CASSLTGVRLDTGELFF. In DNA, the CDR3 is TGTGCCAGCAGCCTTACAGGGGTTCGTTTGGACACCGGGGAGCTGTTTTTT.

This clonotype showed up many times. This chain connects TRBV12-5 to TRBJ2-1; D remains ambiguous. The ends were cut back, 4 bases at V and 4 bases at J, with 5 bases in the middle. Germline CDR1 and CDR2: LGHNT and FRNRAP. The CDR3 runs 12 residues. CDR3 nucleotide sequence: TGTGCTAGTGGTTCCGTTTACAATGAGCAGTTCTTC. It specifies CASGSVYNEQFF.

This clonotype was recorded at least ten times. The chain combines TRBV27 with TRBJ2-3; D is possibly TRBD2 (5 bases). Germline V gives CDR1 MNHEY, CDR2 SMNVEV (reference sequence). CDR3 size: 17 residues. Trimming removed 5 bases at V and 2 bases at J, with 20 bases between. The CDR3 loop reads CASSLTLTEADTDTQYF. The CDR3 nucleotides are TGTGCCAGCAGTCTTACCCTTACAGAAGCGGACACAGATACGCAGTATTTT.

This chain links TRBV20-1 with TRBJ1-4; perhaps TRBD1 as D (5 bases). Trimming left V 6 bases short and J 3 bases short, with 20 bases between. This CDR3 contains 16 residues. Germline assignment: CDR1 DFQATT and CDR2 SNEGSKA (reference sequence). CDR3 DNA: TGCAGTGCCAAGTCCGGGGCGACCTTAGCTAATGAAAAACTGTTTTTT. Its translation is CSAKSGATLANEKLFF.

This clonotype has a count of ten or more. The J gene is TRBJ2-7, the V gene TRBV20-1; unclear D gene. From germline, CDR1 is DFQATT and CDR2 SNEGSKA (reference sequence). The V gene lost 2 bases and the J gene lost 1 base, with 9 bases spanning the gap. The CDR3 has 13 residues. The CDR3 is CSARTPGSYEQYF. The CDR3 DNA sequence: TGCAGTGCTAGAACCCCAGGTTCCTACGAGCAGTACTTC.

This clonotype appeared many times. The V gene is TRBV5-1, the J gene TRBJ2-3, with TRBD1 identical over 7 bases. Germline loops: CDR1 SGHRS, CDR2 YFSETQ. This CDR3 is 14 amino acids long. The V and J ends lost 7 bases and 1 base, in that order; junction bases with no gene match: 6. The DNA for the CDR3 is TGCGCCAGCGGAGACAGGGCTCGCACAGATACGCAGTATTTT. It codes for CASGDRARTDTQYF.